A selection of T cell receptor beta chains follows, all from one sample in a study of cytomegalovirus exposure and HLA in healthy donors. Sequencing was performed with immunoSEQ multiplex PCR; in TCRdb, only in-frame clones are kept and a portion is missing. The data hold roughly 200,000 clones, with roughly 79% observed a single time. The sample comprised PBMCs. The receptors come from a man aged 25 to 40 in good health and CMV-seronegative. Each CDR3 is given with its conserved first and last residue. The order of the fields is D gene, clone size, V gene, J gene, CDR3 DNA, CDR3 protein. A D gene is named only where the DNA matches it firmly. Rows give clone size only sometimes, using once, few, many, or a class for an expanded clone.

-	-	TRBV7-9	TRBJ1-5	TGTGCCAGCAGCTTAGGACGGTTGAGGGGCAATCAGCCCCAGCATTTT	CASSLGRLRGNQPQHF
-	-	TRBV7-6	TRBJ2-3	TGTGCCAGCAGCTTAGAGGGACTTTTTAGCACAGATACGCAGTATTTT	CASSLEGLFSTDTQYF
-	few	TRBV2	TRBJ2-1	TGTGCCAGCCGAGCTGTATCGGGCAATGAGCAGTTCTTC	CASRAVSGNEQFF
-	few	TRBV7-9	TRBJ1-1	TGTGCCAGCACCCCTAAGTTGGGCAAGAACACTGAAGCTTTCTTT	CASTPKLGKNTEAFF
-	few	TRBV6-1	TRBJ1-1	TGTGCCAGCAGTGAAGCGGGGGGAGCGAACACTGAAGCTTTCTTT	CASSEAGGANTEAFF
-	-	TRBV28	TRBJ1-1	TGTGCCAGCACCGTAACTATGAACACTGAAGCTTTCTTT	CASTVTMNTEAFF
-	-	TRBV2	TRBJ1-5	TGTGCCAGCAGGGCCAGGGAGGTGTATAGCAATCAGCCCCAGCATTTT	CASRAREVYSNQPQHF
TRBD1	-	TRBV6-6	TRBJ2-5	TGTGCCAGCAGTGCTGGGACAGGGAACAGAGAGACCCAGTACTTC	CASSAGTGNRETQYF
TRBD2	-	TRBV19	TRBJ2-3	TGTGCCAGTAGTATTCTAGCGGGAGGAAGCACAGATACGCAGTATTTT	CASSILAGGSTDTQYF
TRBD2	-	TRBV5-1	TRBJ2-5	TGCGCCAGCAGCTCTTCGGGGGGAAAAGAAGAGACCCAGTACTTC	CASSSSGGKEETQYF
TRBD2	-	TRBV6-1	TRBJ2-7	TGTGCCAGCAGTGAGGACAGGGACCCGGGACTAGCGGGATGGTACGAGCAGTACTTC	CASSEDRDPGLAGWYEQYF
-	-	TRBV18	TRBJ2-4	TGTGCCAGCTCACCACCGAAACCAGGGTTAGCCAAAAACATTCAGTACTTC	CASSPPKPGLAKNIQYF
-	once	TRBV14	TRBJ2-3	TGTGCCAGCAGCCAAGAGTCTGGAGTGGCCATGTCTAGCACAGATACGCAGTATTTT	CASSQESGVAMSSTDTQYF
-	-	TRBV29-1	TRBJ1-1	TGCAGCGTTGAAGATCGAAGGGGCCGGACTGAAGCTTTCTTT	CSVEDRRGRTEAFF
-	-	TRBV27	TRBJ1-2	TGTGCCAGCAGTTTCTCAGGGTCTGGCTACACCTTC	CASSFSGSGYTF
-	-	TRBV28	TRBJ1-2	TGTGCCACCTACCGAAGTCAGGACAGTGTTAACTATGGCTACACCTTC	CATYRSQDSVNYGYTF
TRBD2	-	TRBV5-1	TRBJ2-2	TGCGCCAGCGACTCGATAGCGGGAGCCACCGGGGAGCTGTTTTTT	CASDSIAGATGELFF
TRBD1	-	TRBV6-6	TRBJ1-3	TGTGCCAGCAGTGTCAACAGGGGTGGTGGAAACACCATATATTTT	CASSVNRGGGNTIYF
TRBD2	-	TRBV11-1	TRBJ2-1	TGTGCCAGCAGCTTAGGGTCTAGCGGCCTCAATGAGCAGTTCTTC	CASSLGSSGLNEQFF
-	-	TRBV21-1	TRBJ1-1	TGTGCCAGCAACCCGGACAGGGAAGGTGGGGCTTTCTTT	CASNPDREGGAFF
-	once	TRBV5-1	TRBJ2-2	TGCGCCAGCAGCTTGCCAGGAAACACCGGGGAGCTGTTTTTT	CASSLPGNTGELFF
-	once	TRBV29-1	TRBJ1-5	TGCAGCGTTGCAAGAGGGCGCGATGGGCCCCAGCATTTT	CSVARGRDGPQHF
-	-	TRBV6-5	TRBJ2-7	TGTGCCAGCAGAAAGGGGAACGAGCAGTACTTC	CASRKGNEQYF
TRBD2	-	TRBV11-2	TRBJ2-1	TGTGCCAGCAGCCCCCCCGGACTAGCCCTCGATGAGCAGTTCTTC	CASSPPGLALDEQFF
-	-	TRBV11-2	TRBJ1-6	TGTGCCAGCAGTTCAATTAGGGGTCATAATTCACCCCTCCACTTT	CASSSIRGHNSPLHF
TRBD1	-	TRBV5-1	TRBJ2-5	TGCGCCAGCAGCGGTACAGGGGGCAGGCGAGAGACCCAGTACTTC	CASSGTGGRRETQYF
-	-	TRBV27	TRBJ1-5	TGTGCCAGCAGTCGGACAGAAGATAGCAATCAGCCCCAGCATTTT	CASSRTEDSNQPQHF